Here is one T cell receptor beta chain with its context. Its target is unknown. TCRdb re-analysed the reads in MiXCR, keeping a single row per CDR3 protein. The sample carries a few hundred thousand distinct CDR3 sequences, around 25% recorded once. This CDR3 comprises 12 residues. Trimming took off 4 bases at V and 1 base at J, with 7 bases between the two ends. CDR1 SQVTM and CDR2 ANQGSEA come from the germline V gene. The data were taken from a study of T cell repertoires in cytomegalovirus infection. Study-level background: Recently identified HLA-C-restricted CMV epitopes were used, and well-studied HLA-B-restricted CMV epitopes were used as well.

The input for sequencing was cultured PBMCs, taken from culture after CMV antigen stimulation. This chain connects TRBV29-1 to TRBJ1-1; no definite D call. The receptor's source is a human donor in good health (CMV status not recorded). Some clones in this sample may be carry-over from other donors' samples. As DNA, the CDR3 is TGCAGCGTTGTCAGATCGAACACTGAAGCTTTCTTT. As protein: CSVVRSNTEAFF.